This T cell receptor (beta chain) is drawn from a study of T cells in localized non-small cell lung cancer. The repertoire was sequenced with immunoSEQ multiplex PCR; TCRdb's copy has only in-frame clones and lacks some. The sample includes about 15,000 clones, about 90% of them seen just once. This clone was picked up one time. Its specificity is unknown. CDR3 size: 15 residues. CDR1 ENHRY and CDR2 SYGVKD come from the germline V gene. Trimming cost V 4 bases and J 3 bases, with 13 bases left between them. Findings of the study overall: Uninvolved neighboring lung showed the greatest T cell clonality, exceeding tumor.

The sequenced sample was peripheral blood mononuclear cells, obtained before any cancer treatment. The chain couples TRBV10-3 to TRBJ2-1; possible D gene TRBD2, 6 bases. The origin of this receptor is a woman aged 40 to 75 with stage III lung adenocarcinoma. CDR3 protein: CAISGGAGFYNEQFF. The CDR3 DNA reads as TGTGCCATCAGTGGGGGAGCGGGCTTCTACAATGAGCAGTTCTTC.